The clone carrying this T cell receptor beta chain is medium-sized. The target antigen is unknown. The entry originates in a study of circulating CD8 cells and anti-PD-1 response in melanoma. Each library started from roughly 16 ng of total RNA using the QIAseq Immune Repertoire TCR panel. TCRdb re-derived calls from the reads in MiXCR, one entry per CDR3 protein. Of approximately 580 distinct CDR3 sequences in the sample, around 6.9% were seen once. Study-wide results and limits: Subset repertoires were largely private at M1, with under 8% shared. Experiments were generally run without replicates. Some patients were treatment-naive; others were previously treated. TIGIT repertoires were least diverse, DNEG repertoires most diverse.

Sorting of live CD3+CD8+TCRalphabeta+ cells by PD-1 and/or TIGIT gave four subsets. The CDR3 contains 13 residues. Losses at the gene ends were 6 bases for V and 5 bases for J; bases not matched to a gene: 5. The V gene's germline CDR1 is MDHEN and CDR2 SYDVKM. V is TRBV28 and J is TRBJ2-5; 8 bases are shared with TRBD2. The source is a human donor with melanoma. The source was CD8+ T cells from PBMCs, collected at baseline or after one month of anti-PD-1 therapy (not recorded which). The CDR3 DNA follows: TGTGCCAGCAGCGATTCGGGGGGGGAGACCCAGTACTTC. Residues: CASSDSGGETQYF.